What follows are 17 T cell receptor beta chains derived from one specimen sequenced in a study of T cell responses to AZD1222 COVID-19 vaccine. Sequenced by immunoSEQ multiplex PCR; TCRdb stores in-frame clones only, minus some. Among 140,000 to 150,000 clones listed, just under 95% were seen once. The sequenced sample was peripheral blood, obtained after recovery from COVID-19. Receptor source: an adult who had recovered from COVID-19.

The V call is TRBV9, the J call TRBJ1-2; no definite D call. The germline V and J ends were trimmed by 2 bases and 8 bases, with 4 bases remaining between them. Germline CDR1 and CDR2: SGDLS and YYNGEE. The CDR3 contains 10 residues. The DNA for the CDR3 is TGTGCCAGCAGCGTCGGGGGCTACACCTTC. Protein: CASSVGGYTF. The entire variable domain, with the rest obtained from reference TRBV9 and TRBJ1-2, is as follows: DSGVTQTPKHLITATGQRVTLRCSPRSGDLSVYWYQQSLDQGLQFLIQYYNGEERAKGNILERFSAQQFPDLHSELNLSSLELGDSALYFCASSVGGYTFGSGTRLTVV.

The rearrangement uses TRBV29-1 and TRBJ1-1; a weak D match, TRBD1 (6 bases). CDR1 is SQVTM, CDR2 ANQGSEA, per germline. With 7 bases removed from V and 0 bases from J, the gap between germline ends came to 15 bases. This CDR3 contains 14 residues. CDR3 bases: TGCAGCGCTGGTTCAGGGGCAATGAACACTGAAGCTTTCTTT. Its translation is CSAGSGAMNTEAFF.

CDR3: CASSIGGDTEAFF. The CDR3 DNA sequence: TGTGCCAGTAGTATCGGGGGGGACACTGAAGCTTTCTTT. The chain carries TRBV19 and TRBJ1-1; possible D gene TRBD1, 5 bases. This CDR3 spans 13 amino acids. Trimming cost V 3 bases and J 3 bases, with 8 bases left between them. Germline V gene data show CDR1 as LNHDA and CDR2 as SQIVND (reference sequence).

This clone was seen only once. The chain employs TRBV6-5 and TRBJ1-2; 7 bases map to TRBD1. The ends lost 6 bases at V and 12 bases at J; junction bases unmatched: 16. Germline V gene sequence: CDR1 MNHEY, CDR2 SVGAGI. This CDR3 contains 14 residues. DNA for the CDR3: TGTGCCAGCAGCCAAGGGGGCCAGGTGGATTGGAACACCTTC. Translation gives CASSQGGQVDWNTF.

CDR3 sequence (DNA): TGTGCCAGCAGCTCGAGAAGTACAGGGACCCCTGGGGCCAACGTCCTGACTTTC. Translating it yields CASSSRSTGTPGANVLTF. The J gene is TRBJ2-6, the V gene TRBV7-9, with D possibly being TRBD1 (6 bases). Germline loops: CDR1 SEHNR, CDR2 FQNEAQ (reference sequence). V was clipped by 4 bases and J by 2 bases, with 18 bases between them. The CDR3 sequence is 18 residues long.

V is TRBV5-4 and J is TRBJ1-2, with 9 positions matching TRBD1. The CDR3 runs to 15 residues. CDR1 and CDR2 (germline): SGHNT, YYREEE (reference sequence). The trim removed 4 bases at V and 3 bases at J, leaving 7 bases unmatched. The CDR3 DNA reads TGTGCCAGCAGCCTGGGGACAGGGCAGCACTATGGCTACACCTTC. As protein: CASSLGTGQHYGYTF.

The rearrangement links TRBV24-1 to TRBJ2-1; unclear D gene. The CDR3 sequence is 13 residues long. Germline values: CDR1 KGHDR, CDR2 SFDVKD. V lost 4 bases and J lost 2, with 5 bases in between. CDR3 region: CATSEGTYNEQFF. CDR3 bases: TGTGCCACCAGTGAGGGCACCTACAATGAGCAGTTCTTC.

The J gene is TRBJ2-3, the V gene TRBV6-2 or TRBV6-3; 8 bases are a match to TRBD2. Losses at the gene ends were 2 bases for V and 2 bases for J; bases not matched to a gene: 6. The CDR3 runs to 16 residues. The V gene's germline CDR1 is MNHEY and CDR2 SVGEGT. The CDR3 here is CASSYLVLAVTDTQYF. The DNA for the CDR3 is TGTGCCAGCAGTTACCTCGTACTAGCGGTCACAGATACGCAGTATTTT.

The chain recombines TRBV18 with TRBJ2-7, with TRBD1 as a possible D gene (5 bases). The CDR3 is 15 residues long. CDR1 KGHSH and CDR2 LQKENI come from the germline V gene. Trimming removed 2 bases at V and 0 bases at J, with 11 bases between. CDR3 region: CASSPGARSSYEQYF. CDR3 in DNA: TGTGCCAGCTCACCAGGGGCGCGGAGCTCCTACGAGCAGTACTTC.

This sequence joins TRBV3-1 (or the pseudogene TRBV3-2) and TRBJ1-3; D uncertain. This CDR3 spans 14 amino acids. CDR1 is LGHDT and CDR2 is YNNKEL in the germline V gene (reference sequence). Trimming cost V 1 base and J 4 bases, with 8 bases left between them. The CDR3, as DNA: TGTGCCAGCAGCCAAGTGTCGTCAGGAAACACCATATATTTT. Its protein product is CASSQVSSGNTIYF.

This clone appeared once. The chain is built from TRBV10-1 and TRBJ1-1, with 7 nucleotides matching TRBD1. Germline trimming cut 4 bases from V and 7 bases from J; bases unmatched to any gene: 3. CDR1 is WNHNN, CDR2 SYGVQD, per germline (reference sequence). The CDR3 runs 12 residues. The DNA of the CDR3 is TGCGCCAGCAGTGGGACAGGTAGTGAAGCTTTCTTT. This translates into CASSGTGSEAFF.

The rearrangement joins TRBV28 to TRBJ2-7; 11 nucleotides align to TRBD2. CDR1 and CDR2 from the germline V gene are MDHEN and SYDVKM. The CDR3 length is 15 residues. V lost 2 bases, J lost 7 bases, and 7 bases stayed unmatched. The CDR3 loop is CASSLGTSGPDEQYF. The CDR3 DNA reads as TGTGCCAGCAGTTTAGGGACTAGCGGTCCTGATGAGCAGTACTTC.

This rearrangement joins TRBV18 to TRBJ1-3; 7 positions agree with TRBD1. With V trimmed by 3 bases and J by 2 bases, 1 base remained unmatched. The CDR3 sequence is 14 residues long. Germline CDR1 reads KGHSH; CDR2 reads LQKENI. The CDR3 bases are TGTGCCAGCTCACCCCAGGGGGCTGGAAACACCATATATTTT. It encodes CASSPQGAGNTIYF.

The V and J genes are TRBV27 and TRBJ1-6; a possible D gene is TRBD1 (6 bases). The CDR3 consists of 18 residues. CDR1 is MNHEY, CDR2 SMNVEV, per germline (reference sequence). Trimming pared 4 bases from V and 8 bases from J, leaving 24 bases between. CDR3 nucleotides: TGTGCCAGCAGTTCAATCACAGGGATAGGGCTCTCGGATTCACCCCTCCACTTT. Its translation: CASSSITGIGLSDSPLHF.

The chain employs TRBV2 and TRBJ2-7; 11 bases are a match to TRBD1. The CDR3 extends over 15 amino acids. Germline V gene data show CDR1 as SNHLY and CDR2 as FYNNEI. V dropped 6 bases and J dropped 2; count of bases not matched to a gene: 6. The CDR3 nucleotides read TGTGCCAGCAGAACCGGGACAGGGGGTGCCTACGAGCAGTACTTC. This sequence encodes CASRTGTGGAYEQYF.

V and J are TRBV9 and TRBJ2-3; 8 bases match TRBD2. The CDR3 loop spans 17 amino acids. Germline trimming cut 0 bases from V and 4 bases from J; bases unmatched to any gene: 10. CDR1 and CDR2 (germline): SGDLS, YYNGEE. The CDR3 reads CASSVGAREGDPDTQYF. CDR3 in DNA: TGTGCCAGCAGCGTAGGAGCCCGGGAGGGCGACCCAGATACGCAGTATTTT.

This clone has only one observation. This chain connects TRBV5-5 to TRBJ2-7; D may be TRBD1 (6 bases). Trimming stripped 0 bases from V and 2 bases from J, with 9 bases between. The germline V gene encodes CDR1 SGHKS and CDR2 YYEKEE (reference sequence). The CDR3 runs to 14 residues. CDR3 sequence reads: CASSLEGGTYEQYF. In DNA form, the CDR3 reads TGTGCCAGCAGCTTGGAAGGGGGTACCTACGAGCAGTACTTC.